This TCR beta chain was retrieved from a study of technical replicates of blood from a handful of donors (TCRdb year 2017). There are 13 amino acids in the CDR3, from cysteine to phenylalanine inclusive. The retained sequence is limited to the CDR3, 39 bases, with the frame set at the first base. V trim: 4 bases; J trim: 7 bases; unmatched bases: 3. The germline V gene (reference sequence) sets CDR1 to SGHNT and CDR2 to YYREEE. On this clone itself: Its cognate antigen has yet to be identified. No base qualities exist here, and no much larger clone lies one base off it.

Library preparation was by the immunoSEQ multiplex PCR assay. TCRdb provides this immuneACCESS table in a form limited to in-frame rearrangements. Some clones are lacking; in checked studies, under half of them reflect an unresolved V gene, and why the rest are absent is not known. A total of 55,000 to 75,000 clones appear in this sample, approximately 94% of them only once. The ten most abundant clones make up about 0.4% of the sample. The chain was built from TRBV5-4 and TRBJ1-5; 9 of the junction bases match TRBD1. Sequenced sample: T cells isolated from PBMCs. The TCR originated in a human donor in good health. The DNA reads TGTGCCAGCAGCGGGGGACAGGGCCAGCCCCAGCATTTT. Translation gives CASSGGQGQPQHF.